The 24 T cell receptor beta chains presented below share a single source sample, sequenced in a study of T-cell memory formation after mild COVID-19. One entry per CDR3 protein results from TCRdb running MiXCR on the 5' RACE reads. The sample records about 170,000 distinct CDR3 sequences, 10% to 15% being singletons. Sequencing used PBMCs or a T cell subset sorted from them (not recorded which). Receptors were obtained from a man aged 18 to 30 who had mild COVID-19 (a few samples of this study predate the infection). Cell type and time point are not known.

The rearrangement uses TRBV2 and TRBJ1-6, with D perhaps TRBD1 (6 bases). Germline V gene lookup returns CDR1 SNHLY and CDR2 FYNNEI. V shed 2 bases and J shed 6 bases, with 11 bases lying between them. The CDR3 runs to 15 residues. CDR3 amino acids: CASSEFRTANSPLHF. CDR3 bases: TGTGCCAGCAGTGAATTTAGGACAGCTAATTCACCCCTCCACTTT.

The chain employs TRBV6-1 and TRBJ2-7; D is unresolved. Trimming left V 5 bases short and J 4 bases short, with 18 bases between. Germline V gene data show CDR1 as MNHNS and CDR2 as SASEGT. The CDR3 loop spans 15 amino acids. As DNA, the CDR3 is TGTGCCAGCAGTTATTCACCCGGATGGTTGTACGAGCAGTACGTC. This gives the protein CASSYSPGWLYEQYV.

This clonotype has a count of ten or more. The genes are TRBV7-2 and TRBJ2-3; 9 bases fit TRBD2. CDR1 and CDR2 (germline): SGHTA, FQGNSA. After removal of 3 bases from V and 4 bases from J, the junction contained 5 bases not matched to a gene. CDR3 size: 15 residues. The CDR3 protein is CASSFASGASDTQYF. The DNA for the CDR3 is TGTGCCAGCAGCTTCGCTAGCGGGGCTTCAGATACGCAGTATTTT.

V and J are TRBV24-1 and TRBJ2-3; 9 bases align to TRBD1. The V gene end was trimmed by 4 bases and the J gene end by 2 bases; junction bases not matched to a gene: 6. This CDR3 is built from 16 residues. Germline CDR1 reads KGHDR; CDR2 reads SFDVKD. The CDR3 bases are TGTGCCACCAGTGACTGGACAGGGGATAACACAGATACGCAGTATTTT. It codes for CATSDWTGDNTDTQYF.

This clonotype has a handful of counts. The V and J genes are TRBV5-8 and TRBJ2-7; the match to TRBD1 covers 8 bases. CDR1 and CDR2 from the germline V gene are SGHTS and YDEGEE. The CDR3 is made up of 13 amino acids. With 4 bases clipped from V and 10 bases from J, the junction kept 10 bases outside the gene matches. This CDR3 is CASSGQDRAEQYV. CDR3 DNA: TGTGCCAGCAGCGGCCAGGACAGGGCGGAACAGTACGTC.

This clonotype was detected only a few times. V usage is TRBV29-1 and J usage is TRBJ1-1; TRBD1 might be the D (5 bases). Trimming removed 6 bases from V and 1 base from J, with 15 bases in between. The CDR3 contains 14 residues. Germline V lookup: CDR1 SQVTM, CDR2 ANQGSEA. CDR3 nucleotides: TGCAGCGTGGGGACGGCAGGTTCGAACACTGAAGCTTTCTTT. This translates into CSVGTAGSNTEAFF.

This clonotype has just a few counts. The chain has TRBV7-2 and TRBJ2-3; TRBD2 matches at 12 bases. This CDR3 comprises 14 residues. Germline V gene lookup returns CDR1 SGHTA and CDR2 FQGNSA. J gave up 6 bases and V 6 bases, and 4 bases lay outside the gene matches. The CDR3 spells CASSSSGGADTQYF. The CDR3 nucleotides are TGTGCCAGCAGTTCTAGCGGGGGGGCCGATACGCAGTATTTT.

This clonotype has a handful of counts. Written as DNA, the CDR3 is TGTGCCAGCAGTTACCTCGGGACACTAAGCTCTGGAAACACCATATATTTT. Its protein is CASSYLGTLSSGNTIYF. The rearrangement joins TRBV6-2 or TRBV6-3 to TRBJ1-3; a weak D match, TRBD1 (6 bases). CDR3 length equals 17 residues. Germline CDR1 reads MNHEY; CDR2 reads SVGEGT. V lost 2 bases and J 0 bases, leaving 14 bases between the germline ends.

In its sample, this clonotype was seen a few times. V and J are TRBV5-1 and TRBJ1-1; unclear D gene. The V gene lost 0 bases and the J gene lost 2 bases, with 8 bases spanning the gap. Germline V gene lookup returns CDR1 SGHRS and CDR2 YFSETQ. CDR3 size: 14 residues. CDR3: CASSLAGENTEAFF. CDR3 nucleotides: TGCGCCAGCAGCTTGGCCGGGGAAAACACTGAAGCTTTCTTT. Drawing the rest from reference TRBV5-1 and TRBJ1-1, the complete variable domain is KAGVTQTPRYLIKTRGQQVTLSCSPISGHRSVSWYQQTPGQGLQFLFEYFSETQRNKGNFPGRFSGRQFSNSRSEMNVSTLELGDSALYLCASSLAGENTEAFFGQGTRLTVV.

This clonotype has a count of ten or more. The V gene is TRBV11-1, the J gene TRBJ1-1, with unresolved D. There are 13 residues in the CDR3. The V gene's germline CDR1 is SGHAT and CDR2 FQDESV (reference sequence). V was clipped by 5 bases and J by 1 base, with 8 bases between them. This CDR3 reads CASSLVRNTEAFF. CDR3 bases: TGTGCCAGCAGCCTGGTCAGGAACACTGAAGCTTTCTTT.

CDR3 nucleotides: TGTGCCAGCAGTCAAGGAAAGCCCCAGCATTTT. Amino acids: CASSQGKPQHF. The gene calls are TRBV6-2 or TRBV6-3 and TRBJ1-5; D uncertain. This CDR3 is built from 11 residues. Germline CDR1 reads MNHEY; CDR2 reads SVGEGT. Trimming cost V 5 bases and J 8 bases, with 7 bases left between them.

In this sample, this clonotype turned up many times. This chain links TRBV12-3 or TRBV12-4 with TRBJ2-5; 7 bases line up with TRBD2. The V segment lost 3 bases and the J segment 3 bases; nucleotides outside the gene matches: 4. The CDR3 covers 14 residues. The CDR3 coding sequence is TGTGCCAGCAGTTTCGCCCTAGCGGAAGAGACCCAGTACTTC. Protein product: CASSFALAEETQYF.

This clonotype occurred many times. The chain uses TRBV2 and TRBJ2-7; D is undetermined. Deletions cut 3 bases from V and 5 bases from J, with 11 bases between. The CDR3 has 13 residues. Germline V gene data show CDR1 as SNHLY and CDR2 as FYNNEI. The CDR3 here is CASSEPFEDEQYF. The DNA for the CDR3 is TGTGCCAGCAGTGAGCCCTTCGAGGACGAGCAGTACTTC.

The chain joins TRBV7-2 to TRBJ2-4, with D possibly TRBD2 on 6 matching bases. The ends were cut back, 4 bases at V and 10 bases at J, with 20 bases in the middle. CDR1 is SGHTA, CDR2 FQGNSA, per germline. The CDR3 has 15 amino acids. CDR3 in amino acids: CASSSDGARGRIQYF. DNA of the CDR3: TGTGCCAGCAGCTCCGACGGCGCTCGAGGGAGGATTCAGTACTTC.

The rearrangement uses TRBV23-1 and TRBJ2-3; a weak D match, TRBD1 (6 bases). TRBV23-1 is assigned to the ORF class and has an uncertain function. V gave up 2 bases and J gave up 5 bases, with 14 bases separating them. The CDR3 runs 15 residues. CDR3 region: CASSQRTAEEDTQYF. CDR3 DNA: TGCGCCAGCAGTCAACGGACAGCCGAAGAAGATACGCAGTATTTT.

This chain connects TRBV4-1 to TRBJ1-5; the match to TRBD1 covers 8 bases. V trimming: 4 bases; J trimming: 2 bases; junction bases outside the gene matches: 13. The CDR3 has 18 residues. Germline V gene sequence: CDR1 MGHRA, CDR2 YSYEKL. The CDR3 sequence: CASSRQGLAGVGNQPQHF. DNA of the CDR3: TGCGCCAGCAGCCGACAGGGGTTAGCAGGGGTGGGCAATCAGCCCCAGCATTTT.

This clonotype was detected a few times. The gene calls are TRBV7-2 and TRBJ2-3, with TRBD2 matching 11 bases. The J segment lost 6 bases and the V segment lost 8 bases, leaving 7 bases of the junction unmatched. Germline CDR1 reads SGHTA; CDR2 reads FQGNSA. The length of the CDR3 is 14 residues. The CDR3 loop is CASRQLAGVDTQYF. CDR3 bases: TGTGCCAGCCGACAACTAGCGGGGGTGGATACGCAGTATTTT.

About this clonotype itself: It may be a read error: a sequence one base away is much more abundant. This chain uses TRBV24-1 with TRBJ2-4, with TRBD2 matching over 7 bases. The V gene end was trimmed by 3 bases and the J gene end by 5 bases; junction bases not matched to a gene: 12. The CDR3 runs to 17 residues. Germline V lookup: CDR1 KGHDR, CDR2 SFDVKD. In DNA, the CDR3 is TGTGCCACCAGTGATCCACAAACAGTGAGCGGGGAAAACATTCAGTACTTC. Its translation: CATSDPQTVSGENIQYF.

Only a few counts were recorded for this clonotype. For the CDR3, the DNA is TGTGCCAGCCAGCGGTTGAACAGTCACAATGAGCAGTTCTTC. Translated, it gives CASQRLNSHNEQFF. The gene calls are TRBV6-2 or TRBV6-3 and TRBJ2-1, with D possibly matching TRBD2 (5 bases). The germline V gene has CDR1 MNHEY and CDR2 SVGEGT. Trimming removed 8 bases at V and 5 bases at J, with 16 bases between. This CDR3 spans 14 amino acids.

The gene calls are TRBV29-1 and TRBJ1-1; perhaps TRBD1 as D (5 bases). Trimming took off 6 bases at V and 0 bases at J, with 8 bases between the two ends. This CDR3 contains 12 residues. Germline CDR1 reads SQVTM; CDR2 reads ANQGSEA. The chain's CDR3 is CSVGDMNTEAFF. The DNA of the CDR3 is TGCAGCGTGGGGGATATGAACACTGAAGCTTTCTTT.

Only a few counts were recorded for this clonotype. The chain couples TRBV5-1 to TRBJ2-2; D gene unclear. This CDR3 region has 15 residues. V dropped 1 base and J dropped 1 base, with 8 bases sitting between them. Germline CDR1 reads SGHRS; CDR2 reads YFSETQ. CDR3 nucleotides: TGCGCCAGCAGCTTGCAGGTTGAGAACACCGGGGAGCTGTTTTTT. Its translation is CASSLQVENTGELFF.

This clonotype was seen only a few times. The rearrangement joins TRBV5-6 to TRBJ1-1, with D unresolved. The CDR3 has 14 amino acids. V dropped 1 base and J dropped 3 bases, with 10 bases sitting between them. Germline CDR1 is SGHDT and CDR2 is YYEEEE. The CDR3 DNA is TGTGCCAGCAGCTTGCGCGTGTCAGACACTGAAGCTTTCTTT. Its translation: CASSLRVSDTEAFF.

Here the CDR3 reads CSVPGQGSGNTIYF. Written as DNA, the CDR3 is TGCAGCGTACCGGGACAGGGCTCTGGAAACACCATATATTTT. The chain links TRBV29-1 to TRBJ1-3, with 9 bases lining up with TRBD1. The CDR3 extends over 14 amino acids. Looked up from germline, CDR1 is SQVTM and CDR2 is ANQGSEA. With 6 bases clipped from V and 0 bases from J, the junction kept 3 bases outside the gene matches.

This clonotype was observed a few times. CDR3 residues: CASSPEAGANVLTF. Here the CDR3 DNA reads TGCGCCAGCAGCCCGGAGGCTGGGGCCAACGTCCTGACTTTC. This rearrangement joins TRBV5-1 to TRBJ2-6; weak D call: TRBD2 (5 bases). CDR1 is SGHRS, CDR2 YFSETQ, per germline. The CDR3 spans 14 residues. Trimming shortened V by 4 bases and J by 2 bases, and 7 bases separated the two germline ends.